The TCR beta chain under discussion was sequenced for a study of blood T cells in healthy people across ages. Overall study context: T cells yielded about one barcoded beta molecule per two cells through template switching.

The use of a sample-barcoded 5' primer and a J-beta primer mix characterized a second PCR of about 7 to 12 cycles. TCRdb re-called the 5' RACE reads through MiXCR, storing one row per CDR3 protein. This table has hundreds of thousands of distinct CDR3 sequences, 25% to 35% appearing once. Broader study findings: Estimates of diversity drawn from one million T cells were considered underestimates.

The V gene lost 0 bases and the J gene lost 5 bases, with 7 bases spanning the gap. Germline values: CDR1 LNHDA, CDR2 SQIVND (reference sequence). The CDR3 loop spans 13 amino acids. Details on this clonotype: Its antigen is still unknown.

The receptor was derived from a woman over 75 in good health. This rearrangement joins TRBV19 to TRBJ2-5; D gene ambiguous. The sequenced sample was blood. For the CDR3, the DNA is TGTGCCAGTAGTATAGATTGGTTGGAGACCCAGTACTTC. Translating it yields CASSIDWLETQYF. Using reference TRBV19 and TRBJ2-5 for the parts outside the CDR3, the full variable domain is DGGITQSPKYLFRKEGQNVTLSCEQNLNHDAMYWYRQDPGQGLRLIYYSQIVNDFQKGDIAEGYSVSREKKESFPLTVTSAQKNPTAFYLCASSIDWLETQYFGPGTRLLVL.